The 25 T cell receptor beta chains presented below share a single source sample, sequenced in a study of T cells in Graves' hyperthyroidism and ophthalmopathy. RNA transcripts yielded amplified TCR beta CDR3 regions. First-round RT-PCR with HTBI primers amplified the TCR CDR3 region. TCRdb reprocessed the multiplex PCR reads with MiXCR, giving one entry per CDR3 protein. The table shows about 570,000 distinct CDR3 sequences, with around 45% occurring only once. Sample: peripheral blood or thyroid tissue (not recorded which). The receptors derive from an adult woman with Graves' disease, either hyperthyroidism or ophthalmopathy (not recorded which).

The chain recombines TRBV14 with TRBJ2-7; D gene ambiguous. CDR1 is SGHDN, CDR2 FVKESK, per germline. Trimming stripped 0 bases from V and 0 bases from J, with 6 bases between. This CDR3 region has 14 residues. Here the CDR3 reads CASSQDYNSYEQYF. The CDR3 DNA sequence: TGTGCCAGCAGCCAAGACTACAACTCCTACGAGCAGTACTTC.

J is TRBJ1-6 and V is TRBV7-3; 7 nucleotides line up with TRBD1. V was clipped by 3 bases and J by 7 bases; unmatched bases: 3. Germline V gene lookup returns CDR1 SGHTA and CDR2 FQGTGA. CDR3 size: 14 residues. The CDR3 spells CASSFTGENSPLHF. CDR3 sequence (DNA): TGTGCCAGCAGCTTTACAGGGGAAAATTCACCCCTCCACTTT.

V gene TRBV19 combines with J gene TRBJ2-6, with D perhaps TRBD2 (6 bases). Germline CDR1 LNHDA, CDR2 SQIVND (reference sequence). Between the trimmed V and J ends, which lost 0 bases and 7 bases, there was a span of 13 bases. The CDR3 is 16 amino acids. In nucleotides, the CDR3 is TGTGCCAGTAGTATAGAAGTGGGGGGTCGAGCCAACGTCCTGACTTTC. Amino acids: CASSIEVGGRANVLTF.

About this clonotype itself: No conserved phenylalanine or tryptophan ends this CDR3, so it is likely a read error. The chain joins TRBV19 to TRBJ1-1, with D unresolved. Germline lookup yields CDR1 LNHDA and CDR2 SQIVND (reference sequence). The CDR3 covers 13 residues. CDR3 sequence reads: CSTSRSSTTEAFS. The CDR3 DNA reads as TGCAGTACTAGTCGCAGCAGCACCACTGAAGCTTTCTCT.

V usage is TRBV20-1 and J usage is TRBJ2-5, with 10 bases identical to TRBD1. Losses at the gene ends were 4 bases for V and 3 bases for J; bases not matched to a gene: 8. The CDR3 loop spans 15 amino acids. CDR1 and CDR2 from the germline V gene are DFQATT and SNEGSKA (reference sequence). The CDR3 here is CSAKPWTGGEETQYF. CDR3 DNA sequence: TGCAGTGCTAAACCTTGGACAGGGGGGGAAGAGACCCAGTACTTC.

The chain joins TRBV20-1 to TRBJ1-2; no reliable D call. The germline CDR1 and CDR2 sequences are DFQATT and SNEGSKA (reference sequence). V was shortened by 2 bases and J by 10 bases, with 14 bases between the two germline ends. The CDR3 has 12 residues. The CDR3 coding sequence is TGCAGTGCTAGAATGGCGGGATTTGTCTACACCTTC. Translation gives CSARMAGFVYTF.

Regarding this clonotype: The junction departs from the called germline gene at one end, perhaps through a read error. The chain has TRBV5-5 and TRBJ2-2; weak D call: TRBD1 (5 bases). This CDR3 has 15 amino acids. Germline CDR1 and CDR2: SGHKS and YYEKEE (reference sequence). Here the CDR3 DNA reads TGCGCCAGCAGCTTGCCATCGCAGGGATCCGGGGAGCTGTTTTTT. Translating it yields CASSLPSQGSGELFF. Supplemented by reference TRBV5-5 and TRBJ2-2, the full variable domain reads DAGVTQSPTHLIKTRGQQVTLRCSPISGHKSVSWYQQVLGQGPQFIFQYYEKEERGRGNFPDRFSARQFPNYSSELNVNALLLGDSALYLCASSLPSQGSGELFFGEGSRLTVL.

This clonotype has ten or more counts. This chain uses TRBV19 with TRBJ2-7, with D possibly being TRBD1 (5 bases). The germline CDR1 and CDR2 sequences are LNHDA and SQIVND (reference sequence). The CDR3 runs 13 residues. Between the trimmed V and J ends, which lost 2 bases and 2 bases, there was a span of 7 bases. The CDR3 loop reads CASSIRGTYEQYF. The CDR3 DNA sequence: TGTGCCAGTAGTATAAGGGGAACCTACGAGCAGTACTTC.

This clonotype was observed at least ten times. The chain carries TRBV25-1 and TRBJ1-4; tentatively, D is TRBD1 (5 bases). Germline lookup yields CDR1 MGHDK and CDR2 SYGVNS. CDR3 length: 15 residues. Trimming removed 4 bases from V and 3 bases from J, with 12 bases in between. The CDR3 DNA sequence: TGTGCCAGCAGTGGGTACGGGGCGGCTAATGAAAAACTGTTTTTT. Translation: CASSGYGAANEKLFF.

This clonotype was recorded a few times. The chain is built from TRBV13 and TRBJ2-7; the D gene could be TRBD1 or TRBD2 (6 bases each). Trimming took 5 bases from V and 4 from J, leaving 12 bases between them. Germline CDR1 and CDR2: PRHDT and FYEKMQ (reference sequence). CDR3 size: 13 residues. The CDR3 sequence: CASSTRDTYEQYF. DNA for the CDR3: TGTGCCAGCAGCACGCGGGACACGTACGAGCAGTACTTC.

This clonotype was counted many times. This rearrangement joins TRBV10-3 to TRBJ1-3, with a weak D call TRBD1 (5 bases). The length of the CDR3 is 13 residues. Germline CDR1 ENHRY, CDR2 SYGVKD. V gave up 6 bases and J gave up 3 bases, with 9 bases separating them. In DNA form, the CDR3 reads TGTGCCATCAGGGACACAGTTGGAAACACCATATATTTT. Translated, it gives CAIRDTVGNTIYF.

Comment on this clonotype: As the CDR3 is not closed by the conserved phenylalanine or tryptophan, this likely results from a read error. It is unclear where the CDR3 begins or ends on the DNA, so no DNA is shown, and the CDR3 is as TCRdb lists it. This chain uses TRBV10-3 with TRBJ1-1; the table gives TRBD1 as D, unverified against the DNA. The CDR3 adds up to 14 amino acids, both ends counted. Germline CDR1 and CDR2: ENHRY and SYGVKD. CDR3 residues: CAIAGTGRNTEAFL.

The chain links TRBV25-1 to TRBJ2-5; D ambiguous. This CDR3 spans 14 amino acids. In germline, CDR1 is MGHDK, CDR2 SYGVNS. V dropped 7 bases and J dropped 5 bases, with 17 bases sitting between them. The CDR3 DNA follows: TGTGCCAGCACCGACCACAATGGAGCGGAGACCCAGTACTTC. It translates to CASTDHNGAETQYF.

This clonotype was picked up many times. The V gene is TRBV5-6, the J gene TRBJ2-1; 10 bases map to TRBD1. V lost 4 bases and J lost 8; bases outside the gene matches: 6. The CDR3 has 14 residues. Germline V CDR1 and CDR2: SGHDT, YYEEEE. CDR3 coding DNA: TGTGCCAGCAGCATAAGACAGGGGGCGGATGAGCAGTTCTTC. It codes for CASSIRQGADEQFF. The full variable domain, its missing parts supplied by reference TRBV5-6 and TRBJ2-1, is DAGVTQSPTHLIKTRGQQVTLRCSPKSGHDTVSWYQQALGQGPQFIFQYYEEEERQRGNFPDRFSGHQFPNYSSELNVNALLLGDSALYLCASSIRQGADEQFFGPGTRLTVL.

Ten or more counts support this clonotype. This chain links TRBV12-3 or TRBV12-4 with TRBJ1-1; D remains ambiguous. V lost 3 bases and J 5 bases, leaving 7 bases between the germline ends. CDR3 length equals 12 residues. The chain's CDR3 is CASSFQLTEAFF. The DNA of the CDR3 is TGTGCCAGCAGTTTTCAGTTAACTGAAGCTTTCTTT.

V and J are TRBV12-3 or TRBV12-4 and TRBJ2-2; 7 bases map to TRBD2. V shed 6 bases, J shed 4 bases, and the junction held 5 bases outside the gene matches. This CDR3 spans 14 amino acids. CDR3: CASRGRVRTGELFF. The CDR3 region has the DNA TGTGCCAGCAGGGGGAGGGTACGCACCGGGGAGCTGTTTTTT.

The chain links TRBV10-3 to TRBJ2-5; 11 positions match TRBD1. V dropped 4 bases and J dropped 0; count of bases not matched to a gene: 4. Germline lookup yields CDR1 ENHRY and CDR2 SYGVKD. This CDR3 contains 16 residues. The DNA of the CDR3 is TGTGCCATCAGTGCCGGGACAGGGGGGTACCAAGAGACCCAGTACTTC. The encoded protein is CAISAGTGGYQETQYF.

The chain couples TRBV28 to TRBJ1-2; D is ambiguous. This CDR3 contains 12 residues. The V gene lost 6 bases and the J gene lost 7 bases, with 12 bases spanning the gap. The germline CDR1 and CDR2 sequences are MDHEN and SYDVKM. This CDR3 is CASSLQTVGYTF. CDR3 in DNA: TGTGCCAGCAGCTTACAGACGGTTGGCTACACCTTC.

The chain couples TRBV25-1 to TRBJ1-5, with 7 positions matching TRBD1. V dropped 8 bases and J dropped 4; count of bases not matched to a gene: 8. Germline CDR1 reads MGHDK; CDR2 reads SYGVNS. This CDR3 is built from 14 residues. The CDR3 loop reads CASLSTGVNQPQHF. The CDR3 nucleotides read TGTGCCAGCTTATCAACAGGGGTGAATCAGCCCCAGCATTTT.

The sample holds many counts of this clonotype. The CDR3 loop reads CASSPSRDQMYEQYF. The DNA for the CDR3 is TGTGCCAGCAGCCCGAGCCGGGATCAGATGTACGAGCAGTACTTC. This sequence joins TRBV7-2 and TRBJ2-7; TRBD2 might be the D (5 bases). Germline V lookup: CDR1 SGHTA, CDR2 FQGNSA. The CDR3 totals 15 residues. Trimming removed 5 bases from V and 4 bases from J, with 18 bases in between.

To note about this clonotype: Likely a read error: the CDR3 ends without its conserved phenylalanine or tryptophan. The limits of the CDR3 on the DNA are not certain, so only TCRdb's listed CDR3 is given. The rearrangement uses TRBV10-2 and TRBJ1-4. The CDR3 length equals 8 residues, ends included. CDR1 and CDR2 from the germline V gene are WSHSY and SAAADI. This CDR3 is CASSESTY.

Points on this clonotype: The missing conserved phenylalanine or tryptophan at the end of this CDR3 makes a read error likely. The CDR3 sequence: CASRTTGAMNAEAFL. CDR3 coding DNA: TGTGCCAGTAGAACGACCGGGGCGATGAACGCTGAAGCTTTCCTT. This sequence joins TRBV19 and TRBJ1-1; the D gene is possibly TRBD1 (5 bases). Germline V gene lookup returns CDR1 LNHDA and CDR2 SQIVND (reference sequence). This CDR3 has 15 amino acids.

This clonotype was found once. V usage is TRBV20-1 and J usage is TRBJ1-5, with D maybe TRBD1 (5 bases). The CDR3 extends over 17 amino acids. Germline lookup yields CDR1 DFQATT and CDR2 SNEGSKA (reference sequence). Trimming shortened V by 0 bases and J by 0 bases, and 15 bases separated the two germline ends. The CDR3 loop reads CSARDWRGRYSNQPQHF. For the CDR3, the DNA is TGCAGTGCTAGAGATTGGAGGGGTCGATATAGCAATCAGCCCCAGCATTTT.

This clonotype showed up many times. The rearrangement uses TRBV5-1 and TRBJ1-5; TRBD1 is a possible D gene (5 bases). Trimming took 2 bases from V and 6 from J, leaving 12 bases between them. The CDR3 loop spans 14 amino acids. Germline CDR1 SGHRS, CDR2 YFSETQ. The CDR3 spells CASSLGDSSQPQHF. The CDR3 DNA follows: TGCGCCAGCAGCTTAGGGGATTCAAGTCAGCCCCAGCATTTT.

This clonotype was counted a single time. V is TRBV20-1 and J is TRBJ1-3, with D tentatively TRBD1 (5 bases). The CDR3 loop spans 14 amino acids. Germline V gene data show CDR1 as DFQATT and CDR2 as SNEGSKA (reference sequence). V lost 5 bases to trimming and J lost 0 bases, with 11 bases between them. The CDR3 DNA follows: TGCAGTGCTGGGGACTTCAGCTCTGGAAACACCATATATTTT. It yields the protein CSAGDFSSGNTIYF.